The rows below give T cell receptor beta chains drawn from one sample of a study of T cell responses to AZD1222 COVID-19 vaccine. This table comes from immunoSEQ multiplex PCR, and its TCRdb copy is limited to in-frame clones, with some not included. The sample holds 70,000 to 95,000 clones, more than 85% seen once. This specimen consisted of peripheral blood, obtained 28 days after the second AZD1222 dose. The receptors originated from an adult who received the AZD1222 COVID-19 vaccine. Both conserved end residues are part of each CDR3. The D gene is left open where the match is weak. Clone size is shown for a subset of rows, as once, few, many or a class of expanded clone.

J	size	D	V	DNA	CDR3
TRBJ1-2	-	-	TRBV14	TGTGCCAGCAGCCAACACCCCACGGATGGCTACACCTTC	CASSQHPTDGYTF
TRBJ2-7	-	-	TRBV7-9	TGTGCCAGCAGCGCCGGACAGCCCTACGAGCAGTACTTC	CASSAGQPYEQYF
TRBJ2-2	-	TRBD1	TRBV19	TGTGCCAGTAGTATAGGGCGGACAGGGGGCGGAGGGGAGCTGTTTTTT	CASSIGRTGGGGELFF
TRBJ1-6	few	TRBD1	TRBV19	TGTGCCAGTATTATGAGACAGGGGGCGCTGGCCCTCCACTTT	CASIMRQGALALHF
TRBJ1-4	few	-	TRBV19	TGTGCCAGTAATCTACGGAATAATGAAAAACTGTTTTTT	CASNLRNNEKLFF
TRBJ2-1	-	-	TRBV14	TGTGCCAGCAGCCAAGCGACCATATACAATGAGCAGTTCTTC	CASSQATIYNEQFF
TRBJ2-1	-	-	TRBV7-6	TGTGCCAGCAGCTTTGGATTTGAGCAGTTCTTC	CASSFGFEQFF
TRBJ2-1	-	TRBD2	TRBV28	TGTGCCAGCAGTCCGCCGGGAGGCGATGAGCAGTTCTTC	CASSPPGGDEQFF
TRBJ2-7	-	-	TRBV7-8	TGTGCCAGCAGCTATTCTAGTCCCTACGAGCAGTACTTC	CASSYSSPYEQYF
TRBJ2-3	once	-	TRBV18	TGTGCCAGCTCACCACCGAACGGGAGAGGAGGCACAGATACGCAGTATTTT	CASSPPNGRGGTDTQYF
TRBJ1-1	-	TRBD1	TRBV7-6	TGTGCCAGCAGCCGACAGGGGGCGATGAACACTGAAGCTTTCTTT	CASSRQGAMNTEAFF
TRBJ1-1	-	-	TRBV30	TGTGCCTGGAGTTTCCCTAACACTGAAGCTTTCTTT	CAWSFPNTEAFF
TRBJ2-7	-	TRBD2	TRBV28	TGTGCCAGCAGTTTCAGACTAGCGGGAGCTCCCTACGAGCAGTACTTC	CASSFRLAGAPYEQYF
TRBJ2-3	-	-	TRBV30	TGTGCCTGGAACTACGGGGGCACAGATACGCAGTATTTT	CAWNYGGTDTQYF
TRBJ2-7	-	TRBD2	TRBV3-1/TRBV3-2	TGTGCCAGCAGCCAAGTCCAGCGGGAGTACGAGCAGTACTTC	CASSQVQREYEQYF
TRBJ1-1	-	-	TRBV18	TGTGCCAGCTCACTCCCGGGACGAATAAACACTGAAGCTTTCTTT	CASSLPGRINTEAFF
TRBJ2-5	-	-	TRBV6-5	TGTGCCAGCAGTTCCCAGTGGTTTACGGGGGAGACCCAGTACTTC	CASSSQWFTGETQYF
TRBJ2-1	-	TRBD1	TRBV6-5	TGTGCCTCATCAGCCCGGACAGGGGCTTACAATGAGCAGTTCTTC	CASSARTGAYNEQFF
TRBJ2-7	-	TRBD2	TRBV6-5	TGTGCCAGCACATCTGGCGGGACTAACGTCGAGCAGTACTTC	CASTSGGTNVEQYF
TRBJ2-7	-	-	TRBV18	TGTGCCAGCTCACCCGGCCCGGGTCAGGTAGGTTCCTACGAGCAGTACTTC	CASSPGPGQVGSYEQYF
TRBJ1-2	-	-	TRBV5-4	TGTGCCAGCAGCTTGGACCAAGGGGGCTACACCTTC	CASSLDQGGYTF
TRBJ2-1	-	-	TRBV20-1	TGCAGTGCTAGTGGGGCGGGGATACTCAATGAGCAGTTCTTC	CSASGAGILNEQFF
TRBJ2-3	-	TRBD2	TRBV5-1	TGCGCCAGCAGCCCGGGACTACCCCAGGGCACAGATACGCAGTATTTT	CASSPGLPQGTDTQYF
TRBJ2-7	-	TRBD2	TRBV15	TGTGCCACCAGCAGAGTGGTAGCGGGGGCCTACGAGCAGTACTTC	CATSRVVAGAYEQYF
TRBJ1-2	-	-	TRBV4-2	TGTGCCAGCAGCCAAGCGTCAGTGGACGACTATGGCTACACCTTC	CASSQASVDDYGYTF